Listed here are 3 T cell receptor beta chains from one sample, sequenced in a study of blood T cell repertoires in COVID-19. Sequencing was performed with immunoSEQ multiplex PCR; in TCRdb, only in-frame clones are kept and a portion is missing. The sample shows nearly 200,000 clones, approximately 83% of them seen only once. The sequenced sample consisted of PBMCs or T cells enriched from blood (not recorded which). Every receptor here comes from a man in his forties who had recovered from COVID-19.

This CDR3 is CASNTGGGTEAFF. CDR3 nucleotides: TGTGCCAGCAATACAGGGGGTGGCACTGAAGCTTTCTTT. This rearrangement joins TRBV6-5 to TRBJ1-1; TRBD1 matches 8 bases. The CDR3 has 13 amino acids. Germline loops: CDR1 MNHEY, CDR2 SVGAGI. J was trimmed by 4 bases and V by 7 bases; bases with no gene match: 5.

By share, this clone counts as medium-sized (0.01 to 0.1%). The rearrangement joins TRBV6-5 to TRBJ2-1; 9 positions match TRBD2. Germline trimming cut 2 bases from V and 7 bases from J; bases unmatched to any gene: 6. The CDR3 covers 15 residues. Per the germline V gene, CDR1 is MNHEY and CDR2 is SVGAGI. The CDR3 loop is CASSYTSGPSNEQFF. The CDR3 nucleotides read TGTGCCAGCAGTTACACTAGCGGGCCTTCGAATGAGCAGTTCTTC.

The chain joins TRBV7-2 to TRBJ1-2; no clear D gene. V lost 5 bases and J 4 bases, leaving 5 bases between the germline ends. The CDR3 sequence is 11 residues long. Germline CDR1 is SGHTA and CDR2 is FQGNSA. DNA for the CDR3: TGTGCCAGCAGCCCTCTCTATGGCTACACCTTC. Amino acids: CASSPLYGYTF. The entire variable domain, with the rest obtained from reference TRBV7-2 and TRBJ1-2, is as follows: GAGVSQSPSNKVTEKGKDVELRCDPISGHTALYWYRQSLGQGLEFLIYFQGNSAPDKSGLPSDRFSAERTGGSVSTLTIQRTQQEDSAVYLCASSPLYGYTFGSGTRLTVV.